These 26 T cell receptor beta chains share one sample of origin, sequenced in a study of T cell responses to AZD1222 COVID-19 vaccine. The assay was immunoSEQ multiplex PCR, and TCRdb's table has in-frame clones only and misses some. The sample yields around 140,000 clones, roughly 93% seen once. Sequences were derived from peripheral blood, sampled on day 0 of MenACWY control vaccination. The receptors derive from an adult in good health.

The rearrangement links TRBV5-8 to TRBJ1-2; D is ambiguous. The germline CDR1 and CDR2 sequences are SGHTS and YDEGEE. V lost 2 bases and J lost 7, with 9 bases in between. The CDR3 covers 12 residues. CDR3 residues: CASSFALGGYTF. CDR3 bases: TGTGCCAGCAGCTTCGCCTTGGGTGGCTACACCTTC.

This chain joins TRBV6-5 and TRBJ1-1; D possibly corresponds to TRBD1 (5 bases). Trimming stripped 6 bases from V and 7 bases from J, with 15 bases between. CDR3 size: 13 residues. Germline CDR1 MNHEY, CDR2 SVGAGI. This CDR3 reads CASRNDGHGEAFF. In DNA form, the CDR3 reads TGTGCCAGCAGAAACGACGGACATGGTGAAGCTTTCTTT.

V and J are TRBV4-2 and TRBJ1-1, with D hard to call. There are 13 residues in the CDR3. The V gene's germline CDR1 is LGHNA and CDR2 YNFKEQ. The V gene lost 2 bases and the J gene lost 1 base, with 5 bases spanning the gap. CDR3 sequence: CASSQHRNTEAFF. CDR3 sequence (DNA): TGTGCCAGCAGCCAACACAGGAACACTGAAGCTTTCTTT.

The chain uses TRBV4-1 and TRBJ1-2; 7 bases fit TRBD1. V trimming: 4 bases; J trimming: 2 bases; junction bases outside the gene matches: 13. The CDR3 length is 17 residues. Germline V gene data show CDR1 as MGHRA and CDR2 as YSYEKL. Here the CDR3 reads CASSPTVLQGGNYGYTF. The CDR3 bases are TGCGCCAGCAGCCCTACCGTTCTCCAGGGGGGGAACTATGGCTACACCTTC.

The CDR3 DNA reads as TGTGCCTGGAGGACGACAGGGGTAACTGGAAACACCATATATTTT. This codes for CAWRTTGVTGNTIYF. The chain recombines TRBV30 with TRBJ1-3; 8 bases line up with TRBD1. The CDR3 totals 15 residues. From germline, CDR1 is GTSNPN and CDR2 SVGIG (reference sequence). V trimming: 3 bases; J trimming: 2 bases; junction bases outside the gene matches: 6.

The chain employs TRBV12-3 or TRBV12-4 and TRBJ1-2; D gene unclear. CDR3 length equals 13 residues. The V end lost 3 bases, the J end lost 7 bases, and 12 bases lay between the germline ends. The CDR3: CASSFQGAVGYTF. CDR3 DNA sequence: TGTGCCAGCAGTTTCCAAGGAGCGGTTGGCTACACCTTC.

The V call is TRBV19, the J call TRBJ1-2; D remains ambiguous. CDR1 is LNHDA, CDR2 SQIVND, per germline (reference sequence). The V gene lost 5 bases and the J gene lost 5 bases, with 15 bases spanning the gap. This CDR3 is 14 amino acids long. DNA of the CDR3: TGTGCCAGTAGTCCCGGCGCAGGCCTATATGGCTACACCTTC. This encodes CASSPGAGLYGYTF.

This clone was seen only a few times. This chain connects TRBV5-5 to TRBJ2-7; D uncertain. V lost 4 bases and J 4 bases, leaving 18 bases between the germline ends. Germline loops: CDR1 SGHKS, CDR2 YYEKEE (reference sequence). The CDR3 has 15 residues. This CDR3 is CASSPSPETRYEQYF. The DNA for the CDR3 is TGTGCCAGCAGCCCTTCCCCCGAGACACGATACGAGCAGTACTTC.

This sequence joins TRBV5-1 and TRBJ2-3; TRBD2 is a possible D gene (6 bases). Trimming left V 4 bases short and J 0 bases short, with 15 bases between. The CDR3 sequence is 16 residues long. The germline gives CDR1 SGHRS, CDR2 YFSETQ. The CDR3 DNA is TGCGCCAGCAGCCCCGACGGAGGGTCTAGCACAGATACGCAGTATTTT. Its translation is CASSPDGGSSTDTQYF.

The chain joins TRBV5-1 to TRBJ1-1, with no clear D. This CDR3 region has 14 residues. V lost 6 bases and J lost 3, with 15 bases in between. CDR1 SGHRS and CDR2 YFSETQ come from the germline V gene. In DNA, the CDR3 is TGCGCCAGCACCCGGGGAGGGCTTGACACTGAAGCTTTCTTT. It yields the protein CASTRGGLDTEAFF.

This chain joins TRBV18 and TRBJ2-3; tentatively, D is TRBD2 (6 bases). Germline V lookup: CDR1 KGHSH, CDR2 LQKENI. V was pared by 6 bases and J by 4 bases, with 14 bases between. This CDR3 comprises 14 residues. CDR3 protein: CASSPSGFADTQYF. The CDR3, as DNA: TGTGCCAGCTCGCCCAGCGGGTTTGCAGATACGCAGTATTTT.

The chain has TRBV21-1 and TRBJ1-5. TRBV21-1 is shown as a pseudogene. The CDR3 contains 14 residues. This CDR3 reads CASSKGQENQPQHF. The CDR3 coding sequence is TGTGCCAGCAGCAAAGGGCAGGAGAATCAGCCCCAGCATTTT.

The chain links TRBV7-9 to TRBJ2-7; D is undetermined. Per germline, CDR1 SEHNR and CDR2 FQNEAQ (reference sequence). This CDR3 region has 12 residues. Trimming cost V 0 bases and J 2 bases, with 2 bases left between them. The CDR3 region has the DNA TGTGCCAGCAGCTTAGCTCCCTACGAGCAGTACTTC. It yields the protein CASSLAPYEQYF.

The chain uses TRBV21-1 and TRBJ1-2; the table assigns TRBD1, which was not confirmed against the DNA. TRBV21-1 is a pseudogene locus. The CDR3 consists of 16 residues. The chain's CDR3 is CASSKDRTGGVDGYTF. CDR3 nucleotides: TGTGCCAGCAGCAAAGACCGGACAGGGGGCGTCGATGGCTACACCTTC.

V gene TRBV2 combines with J gene TRBJ1-1; D gene unclear. Trimming pared 9 bases from V and 0 bases from J, leaving 11 bases between. The germline V gene has CDR1 SNHLY and CDR2 FYNNEI. This CDR3 has 13 residues. This chain's CDR3 is CASRADLNTEAFF. The DNA of the CDR3 is TGTGCCAGTCGAGCGGATTTGAACACTGAAGCTTTCTTT.

The J gene is TRBJ1-4, the V gene TRBV5-1, with a possible D match to TRBD1 (6 bases). This CDR3 is 13 amino acids long. The ends were cut back, 4 bases at V and 8 bases at J, with 12 bases in the middle. Looked up from germline, CDR1 is SGHRS and CDR2 is YFSETQ. The chain's CDR3 is CASSPTGTEKLFF. The CDR3 DNA reads TGCGCCAGCAGCCCTACCGGGACAGAAAAACTGTTTTTT.

The chain links TRBV12-5 to TRBJ1-1, with 7 bases aligning to TRBD1. CDR3 length equals 17 residues. Germline assignment: CDR1 LGHNT and CDR2 FRNRAP. V was clipped by 2 bases and J by 1 base; unmatched bases: 10. The CDR3, as DNA: TGTGCTAGTGGTTTGACGCGGACAGGTCTCACGAACACTGAAGCTTTCTTT. This encodes CASGLTRTGLTNTEAFF. The variable domain in full, completed from reference TRBV12-5 and TRBJ1-1, reads DARVTQTPRHKVTEMGQEVTMRCQPILGHNTVFWYRQTMMQGLELLAYFRNRAPLDDSGMPKDRFSAEMPDATLATLKIQPSEPRDSAVYFCASGLTRTGLTNTEAFFGQGTRLTVV.

This sequence joins TRBV7-9 and TRBJ2-7; 9 bases agree with TRBD1. Trimming removed 1 base from V and 0 bases from J; junction bases left unmatched: 7. Per germline, CDR1 SEHNR and CDR2 FQNEAQ (reference sequence). CDR3 length: 17 residues. The CDR3 protein is CASSLVTGTGSSYEQYF. As DNA, the CDR3 is TGTGCCAGCAGCTTAGTAACCGGGACAGGGAGCTCCTACGAGCAGTACTTC.

This chain joins TRBV15 and TRBJ2-7; TRBD1 is a possible D gene (5 bases). The CDR3 runs 14 residues. CDR1 is LNHNV, CDR2 YYDKDF, per germline (reference sequence). V gave up 1 base and J gave up 4 bases, with 11 bases separating them. The CDR3: CATSRAFAGYEQYF. In DNA, the CDR3 is TGTGCCACCAGCAGAGCTTTTGCAGGGTACGAGCAGTACTTC.

The chain couples TRBV6-1 to TRBJ2-1, with 10 bases that match TRBD2. The CDR3 is 15 residues long. Per germline, CDR1 MNHNS and CDR2 SASEGT. Trimming took 7 bases from V and 8 from J; bases not matched to a gene: 11. CDR3 sequence reads: CASTNPSGRGDEQFF. For the CDR3, the DNA is TGTGCCAGCACTAACCCTAGCGGGAGAGGCGATGAGCAGTTCTTC.

V gene TRBV7-9 combines with J gene TRBJ1-2, with D unresolved. Germline assignment: CDR1 SEHNR and CDR2 FQNEAQ (reference sequence). The CDR3 consists of 12 residues. Trimming took off 5 bases at V and 2 bases at J, with 6 bases between the two ends. CDR3 bases: TGTGCCAGCAGCCCAGAAAACTATGGCTACACCTTC. Translated, it gives CASSPENYGYTF.

The V gene is TRBV10-3, the J gene TRBJ1-2; no clear D. The CDR3 loop spans 16 amino acids. V shed 6 bases and J shed 6 bases, with 23 bases lying between them. In germline, CDR1 is ENHRY, CDR2 SYGVKD. CDR3 in DNA: TGTGCCATCAGAGATGATAGGACGGGATTTTTAGATGGCTACACCTTC. The encoded protein is CAIRDDRTGFLDGYTF.

V and J are TRBV6-4 and TRBJ2-3; 9 bases are shared with TRBD2. The CDR3 sequence is 14 residues long. J was trimmed by 0 bases and V by 5 bases; bases with no gene match: 0. Germline CDR1 and CDR2: MRHNA and SNTAGT. CDR3 protein: CASSSGGSTDTQYF. The CDR3 nucleotides read TGTGCCAGCAGTAGCGGGGGGAGCACAGATACGCAGTATTTT.

This clone was observed once. The chain has TRBV5-4 and TRBJ1-3; TRBD1 matches 8 bases. Trimming at V came to 4 bases and at J to 5 bases, leaving 5 bases not matched to a gene. CDR1 SGHNT and CDR2 YYREEE come from the germline V gene (reference sequence). The CDR3 totals 14 residues. CDR3 loop: CASSTGQGRNTIYF. The CDR3 bases are TGTGCCAGCAGCACAGGACAGGGTCGAAACACCATATATTTT. The full variable domain, rest sourced from reference TRBV5-4 and TRBJ1-3, is ETGVTQSPTHLIKTRGQQVTLRCSSQSGHNTVSWYQQALGQGPQFIFQYYREEENGRGNFPPRFSGLQFPNYSSELNVNALELDDSALYLCASSTGQGRNTIYFGEGSWLTVV.

The rearrangement uses TRBV19 and TRBJ2-7; D is unresolved. CDR3 length: 14 residues. Germline values: CDR1 LNHDA, CDR2 SQIVND (reference sequence). Trimming shortened V by 3 bases and J by 3 bases, and 12 bases separated the two germline ends. The CDR3: CASSIGVGRYEQYF. The CDR3 bases are TGTGCCAGTAGTATTGGGGTAGGGCGCTACGAGCAGTACTTC. Looking up the rest from reference TRBV19 and TRBJ2-7 gives the full variable domain: DGGITQSPKYLFRKEGQNVTLSCEQNLNHDAMYWYRQDPGQGLRLIYYSQIVNDFQKGDIAEGYSVSREKKESFPLTVTSAQKNPTAFYLCASSIGVGRYEQYFGPGTRLTVT.

This clone was observed a single time. The chain combines TRBV9 with TRBJ2-5; D gene unclear. The CDR3 extends over 15 amino acids. Germline values: CDR1 SGDLS, CDR2 YYNGEE. Trimming shortened V by 0 bases and J by 5 bases, and 14 bases separated the two germline ends. The CDR3 DNA reads as TGTGCCAGCAGCGTAGAGACCCACCCTCTGGAGACCCAGTACTTC. Translated, it gives CASSVETHPLETQYF.